Listed here is a single TCR beta chain. The data stem from a study of shared clonotypes between healthy human individuals. Positive CCR7 selection of CD45RO-negative cells yielded the naive CD8 cells, and terminally differentiated effector memory CD45RA+ cells were excluded. Genomic DNA (from each subset) was split evenly across several immunoSEQ plates. Only in-frame clones appear in the TCRdb table, and some are missing; sequencing was by immunoSEQ multiplex PCR. The table shows around 550,000 clones, with 95% occurring only once. The source of this sequence is a woman under 40 in good health. The sequencing input was naive CD8+ T cells sorted from blood.

CDR3 region: CASRTTSGRAWDEQYF. CDR3 DNA: TGTGCCAGCAGAACCACTAGCGGGAGGGCCTGGGACGAGCAGTACTTC. The rearrangement uses TRBV6-6 and TRBJ2-7; 13 nucleotides line up with TRBD2. CDR3 length equals 16 residues. With V trimmed by 6 bases and J by 5 bases, 10 bases remained unmatched. Germline CDR1 reads MNHNY; CDR2 reads SVGAGI (reference sequence).